This T cell receptor (beta chain) stems from a study of STAT3 mutations in large granular lymphocyte leukemia. The study's findings and limits: In T-cell large granular lymphocyte leukemia, about half of patients showed multiple immunodominant subclonotypes.

Some clones are missing from TCRdb's copy, which holds only in-frame ones; the method was immunoSEQ multiplex PCR. The data show more than 6,500 clones, 70% to 75% seen once. This clone is a singleton in its sample. No antigen is known for it. This TCR was recovered from a woman between 40 and 55 years old with T-cell large granular lymphocyte leukemia. Some clones in this sample may be carry-over from other donors' samples. Sequencing input: peripheral blood mononuclear cells.

CDR3 sequence reads: CASDAGTYEQYF. The DNA of the CDR3 is TGTGCCAGCGACGCAGGTACCTACGAGCAGTACTTC. The chain couples TRBV7-9 to TRBJ2-7; the D is unclear. The CDR3 contains 12 residues. The germline CDR1 and CDR2 sequences are SEHNR and FQNEAQ (reference sequence). The V end lost 8 bases, the J end lost 2 bases, and 10 bases lay between the germline ends. The full variable domain, rest sourced from reference TRBV7-9 and TRBJ2-7, is DTGVSQNPRHKITKRGQNVTFRCDPISEHNRLYWYRQTLGQGPEFLTYFQNEAQLEKSRLLSDRFSAERPKGSFSTLEIQRTEQGDSAMYLCASDAGTYEQYFGPGTRLTVT.